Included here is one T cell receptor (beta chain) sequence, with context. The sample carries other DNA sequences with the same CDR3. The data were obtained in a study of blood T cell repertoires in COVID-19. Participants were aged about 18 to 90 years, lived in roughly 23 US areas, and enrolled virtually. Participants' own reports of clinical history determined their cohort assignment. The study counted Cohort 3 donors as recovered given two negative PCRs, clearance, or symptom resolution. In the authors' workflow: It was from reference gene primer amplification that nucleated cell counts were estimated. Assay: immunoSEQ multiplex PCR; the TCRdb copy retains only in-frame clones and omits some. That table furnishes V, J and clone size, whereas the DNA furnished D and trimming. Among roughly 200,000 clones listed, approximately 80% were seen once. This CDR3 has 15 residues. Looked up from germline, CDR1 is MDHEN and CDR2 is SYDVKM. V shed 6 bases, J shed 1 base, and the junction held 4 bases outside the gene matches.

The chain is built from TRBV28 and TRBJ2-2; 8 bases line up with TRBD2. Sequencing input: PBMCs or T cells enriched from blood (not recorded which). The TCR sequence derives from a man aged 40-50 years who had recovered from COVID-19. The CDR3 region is CASRPTSGNTGELFF. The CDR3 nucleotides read TGTGCCAGCAGACCAACTAGCGGGAACACCGGGGAGCTGTTTTTT.